These 24 T cell receptor beta chains originate from one sample sequenced in a study of shared clonotypes between healthy human individuals. Produced via immunoSEQ multiplex PCR; TCRdb's table is partial and in-frame only. The table records a few million clones, 85% to 95% of them present only once. Sequencing was carried out using naive CD4+ T cells from PBMCs. Subset denoted: CD45RA+ positively selected. The source is a man in his late teens or twenties in good health. Some clones in this sample may be carry-over from other donors' samples.

This clone was seen just once. One junction end does not reproduce the germline sequence, and a read error may be involved. The chain has TRBV4-1 and TRBJ2-5; a possible D gene is TRBD2 (6 bases). The DNA end favors TRBJ2-7, so the J call may be wrong. CDR1 and CDR2 from the germline V gene are MGHRA and YSYEKL. The CDR3 consists of 15 residues. The CDR3, as DNA: TGCGCCAGCAGACAAGGGGACTCACTCAGCTACGAGCAGTACTTC. It is translated as CASRQGDSLSYEQYF.

The chain employs TRBV5-1 and TRBJ2-7, with TRBD1 matching over 8 bases. The trim removed 4 bases at V and 6 bases at J, leaving 12 bases unmatched. The germline V gene has CDR1 SGHRS and CDR2 YFSETQ. The CDR3 is 15 residues long. In DNA form, the CDR3 reads TGCGCCAGCAGCCTCACCGGGACAGGCATCATCGAGCAGTACTTC. This gives the protein CASSLTGTGIIEQYF.

This clone occurred once. This chain links TRBV28 with TRBJ2-2; D call uncertain. With 4 bases removed from V and 5 bases from J, the gap between germline ends came to 23 bases. The CDR3 covers 18 residues. Per the germline V gene, CDR1 is MDHEN and CDR2 is SYDVKM. In nucleotides, the CDR3 is TGTGCCAGCAGTTACCCGCTCCGGCTAGTAGGAAGTACCGGGGAGCTGTTTTTT. This sequence encodes CASSYPLRLVGSTGELFF.

The chain is built from TRBV28 and TRBJ1-5; perhaps TRBD1 as D (6 bases). The CDR3 is 15 amino acids. The V end lost 1 base, the J end lost 5 bases, and 12 bases lay between the germline ends. Per the germline V gene, CDR1 is MDHEN and CDR2 is SYDVKM. The CDR3 nucleotides read TGTGCCAGCAGTTTATTAGGGGGGCTCGATCAGCCCCAGCATTTT. Encoded protein: CASSLLGGLDQPQHF.

This chain connects TRBV27 to TRBJ1-1, with 8 bases that match TRBD1. Germline lookup yields CDR1 MNHEY and CDR2 SMNVEV (reference sequence). The V gene end was trimmed by 6 bases and the J gene end by 0 bases; junction bases not matched to a gene: 15. CDR3 length: 18 residues. CDR3 region: CASRQTGQGALLNTEAFF. The CDR3 region has the DNA TGTGCCAGCAGACAGACCGGGCAGGGGGCCCTTCTGAACACTGAAGCTTTCTTT.

The chain employs TRBV7-2 and TRBJ2-1; tentative D call: TRBD1 (6 bases). Germline CDR1 and CDR2: SGHTA and FQGNSA. This CDR3 has 17 amino acids. Trimming shortened V by 5 bases and J by 2 bases, and 19 bases separated the two germline ends. The CDR3 DNA reads TGTGCCAGCAGCCTTACCCCCACAGGGACCCCCTACAATGAGCAGTTCTTC. It specifies CASSLTPTGTPYNEQFF.

This clone showed up just once. The chain is built from TRBV2 and TRBJ1-1, with D tentatively TRBD1 (5 bases). Between the trimmed V and J ends, which lost 4 bases and 3 bases, there was a span of 9 bases. The CDR3 covers 13 residues. Per the germline V gene, CDR1 is SNHLY and CDR2 is FYNNEI. CDR3 residues: CASSVVRDTEAFF. The CDR3 DNA is TGTGCCAGCAGTGTTGTCAGGGACACTGAAGCTTTCTTT.

The rearrangement uses TRBV29-1 and TRBJ1-2; D remains unclear. Germline loops: CDR1 SQVTM, CDR2 ANQGSEA. CDR3 length equals 13 residues. V lost 0 bases and J lost 2, with 7 bases in between. In DNA, the CDR3 is TGCAGCGTTGAAGAGTCCAGAAACTATGGCTACACCTTC. Protein product: CSVEESRNYGYTF.

The chain joins TRBV5-1 to TRBJ2-7; 10 bases are a match to TRBD2. The CDR3 is 16 residues long. Trimming took 0 bases from V and 3 from J; bases not matched to a gene: 6. The germline V gene encodes CDR1 SGHRS and CDR2 YFSETQ. DNA of the CDR3: TGCGCCAGCAGCTTGGATTCGACTAGCGGGTTCTACGAGCAGTACTTC. Translated: CASSLDSTSGFYEQYF.

The gene calls are TRBV28 and TRBJ2-7, with no clear D. Germline V gene lookup returns CDR1 MDHEN and CDR2 SYDVKM. The CDR3 sequence is 12 residues long. The V and J ends lost 7 bases and 2 bases respectively, with 9 bases between them. The CDR3, as DNA: TGTGCCAGCAAGGCCAGCCCCTACGAGCAGTACTTC. Its protein is CASKASPYEQYF.

This chain uses TRBV7-8 with TRBJ1-5, with D unclear. V gave up 4 bases and J gave up 5 bases, with 12 bases separating them. CDR1 is SGHVS, CDR2 FQNEAQ, per germline. CDR3 length: 14 residues. The CDR3 bases are TGTGCCAGCAGCTCGGGCCCGGTGGATCAGCCCCAGCATTTT. This encodes CASSSGPVDQPQHF.

The chain has TRBV7-9 and TRBJ2-7; D assignment may be TRBD1 or TRBD2 (5 bases each). CDR3 length equals 16 residues. CDR1 and CDR2 (germline): SEHNR, FQNEAQ (reference sequence). V dropped 5 bases and J dropped 6 bases, with 23 bases sitting between them. The CDR3 spells CASSPHLGRGRSEQYF. CDR3 bases: TGTGCCAGCAGCCCCCATTTGGGACGCGGTCGGAGCGAGCAGTACTTC.

The chain recombines TRBV11-1 with TRBJ2-5, with D perhaps given as TRBD1 or TRBD2 (5 bases each). The germline V gene encodes CDR1 SGHAT and CDR2 FQDESV (reference sequence). CDR3 length: 15 residues. V was shortened by 4 bases and J by 3 bases, with 15 bases between the two germline ends. The CDR3 reads CASSYIPGRKETQYF. CDR3 sequence (DNA): TGTGCCAGCAGCTATATACCGGGACGGAAAGAGACCCAGTACTTC.

This sequence joins TRBV6-6 and TRBJ2-7, with TRBD1 matching over 10 bases. The CDR3 totals 14 residues. Germline V lookup: CDR1 MNHNY, CDR2 SVGAGI (reference sequence). Trimming at V came to 2 bases and at J to 6 bases, leaving 4 bases not matched to a gene. This CDR3 is CASSYRDRGGEQYF. As DNA, the CDR3 is TGTGCCAGCAGTTACCGGGACAGGGGAGGCGAGCAGTACTTC.

This chain uses TRBV7-2 with TRBJ2-1, with no clear D. CDR1 is SGHTA, CDR2 FQGNSA, per germline. V was shortened by 3 bases and J by 5 bases, with 8 bases between the two germline ends. The CDR3 loop spans 13 amino acids. The CDR3 DNA follows: TGTGCCAGCAGCTTTACAAGAGACAATGAGCAGTTCTTC. Its protein is CASSFTRDNEQFF.

The J gene is TRBJ1-1, the V gene TRBV27; maybe TRBD1 (5 bases). V gave up 2 bases and J gave up 11 bases, with 15 bases separating them. The CDR3 runs to 13 residues. Per germline, CDR1 MNHEY and CDR2 SMNVEV (reference sequence). The chain's CDR3 is CASSLPGAPVAFF. The CDR3 nucleotides are TGTGCCAGCAGTTTACCCGGGGCCCCGGTTGCTTTCTTT.

The chain uses TRBV2 and TRBJ2-2; TRBD1 agrees at 8 bases. This CDR3 is 14 amino acids long. The trim removed 7 bases at V and 3 bases at J, leaving 4 bases unmatched. Per germline, CDR1 SNHLY and CDR2 FYNNEI. This CDR3 is CASTGGAYTGELFF. In DNA, the CDR3 is TGTGCCAGCACAGGGGGCGCGTACACCGGGGAGCTGTTTTTT.

The CDR3 loop reads CASSIGKGSNYGYTF. The CDR3 DNA follows: TGTGCCAGTAGTATCGGTAAGGGAAGCAACTATGGCTACACCTTC. V usage is TRBV19 and J usage is TRBJ1-2; D call uncertain. CDR1 and CDR2 from the germline V gene are LNHDA and SQIVND (reference sequence). V lost 3 bases and J lost 2, with 13 bases in between. The CDR3 runs 15 residues.

Concerning this clone: Other DNA sequences in the sample encode the same CDR3. V and J are TRBV7-2 and TRBJ2-3; D remains ambiguous. Germline CDR1 is SGHTA and CDR2 is FQGNSA. The CDR3 has 13 residues. The ends were cut back, 2 bases at V and 6 bases at J, with 9 bases in the middle. This CDR3 is CASSLLGSDTQYF. The DNA of the CDR3 is TGTGCCAGCAGCTTACTCGGCTCCGATACGCAGTATTTT.

The chain couples TRBV18 to TRBJ2-2; TRBD1 might be the D (6 bases). The germline V gene encodes CDR1 KGHSH and CDR2 LQKENI. Deletions cut 4 bases from V and 3 bases from J, with 15 bases between. The CDR3 spans 16 residues. CDR3 sequence: CASSLDRTDYTGELFF. DNA for the CDR3: TGTGCCAGCTCACTAGACCGGACAGATTACACCGGGGAGCTGTTTTTT.

The CDR3 spells CASSSVGGHSRQPQHF. The CDR3 DNA reads as TGTGCCAGCAGTTCCGTGGGGGGGCATAGCCGGCAGCCCCAGCATTTT. The chain combines TRBV28 with TRBJ1-5, with D perhaps matching TRBD1 (6 bases). The CDR3 consists of 16 residues. CDR1 is MDHEN and CDR2 is SYDVKM in the germline V gene. V lost 4 bases and J 7 bases, leaving 20 bases between the germline ends.

A remark on this clone: The sample contains more than one DNA sequence encoding this CDR3. The chain is built from TRBV5-1 and TRBJ1-1, with D perhaps matching TRBD1 (6 bases). The CDR3 is 14 residues long. Germline lookup yields CDR1 SGHRS and CDR2 YFSETQ. V was clipped by 2 bases and J by 4 bases, with 12 bases between them. The CDR3 nucleotides are TGCGCCAGCAGCTTTGGGGGCGCGGGCACTGAAGCTTTCTTT. Encoded protein: CASSFGGAGTEAFF.

Remarks on this clone: Different DNA sequences within this sample yield the same CDR3. The chain uses TRBV7-9 and TRBJ2-2; D gene ambiguous. CDR1 and CDR2 from the germline V gene are SEHNR and FQNEAQ (reference sequence). The CDR3 consists of 12 residues. V lost 3 bases, J lost 5 bases, and 4 bases lay in between. CDR3 loop: CASSFSTGELFF. CDR3 nucleotide sequence: TGTGCCAGCAGCTTCTCGACCGGGGAGCTGTTTTTT.

The chain joins TRBV7-8 to TRBJ1-2; D remains ambiguous. Per germline, CDR1 SGHVS and CDR2 FQNEAQ. V was pared by 5 bases and J by 8 bases, with 18 bases between. The CDR3 is 14 amino acids. CDR3 amino acids: CASSLGRDLKGYTF. The CDR3 coding sequence is TGTGCCAGCAGCCTCGGGAGGGATCTGAAAGGCTACACCTTC.